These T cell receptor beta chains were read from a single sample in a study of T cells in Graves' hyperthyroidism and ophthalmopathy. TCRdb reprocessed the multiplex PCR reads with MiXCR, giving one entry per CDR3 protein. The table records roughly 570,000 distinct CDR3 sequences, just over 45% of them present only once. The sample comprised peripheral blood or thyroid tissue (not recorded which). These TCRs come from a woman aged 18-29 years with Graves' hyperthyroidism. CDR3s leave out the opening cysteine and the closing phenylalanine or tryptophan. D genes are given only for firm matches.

ASSEPSGGSYEQY | TRBJ2-7 | TRBV12-3/TRBV12-4 | TRBD2
ASSLTRFADTQY | TRBJ2-3 | TRBV7-3 | .
ASGRQGTDTQY | TRBJ2-3 | TRBV14 | TRBD1
SAQGGGTSTDTQY | TRBJ2-3 | TRBV20-1 | .
ASSLWTSIHNEQF | TRBJ2-1 | TRBV12-3/TRBV12-4 | TRBD2
ASSHRLAETQY | TRBJ2-5 | TRBV3-1 | TRBD2
ASSELSLQPQH | TRBJ1-5 | TRBV6-1 | .
ASSKQRETTQY | TRBJ2-3 | TRBV6-5 | TRBD2
AGSLAYVNYGDT | TRBJ1-2 | TRBV7-2 | .
AITPSRNDNQETQY | TRBJ2-5 | TRBV10-3 | .
AISESLQGGPSGANVLT | TRBJ2-6 | TRBV10-3 | TRBD2
ASSYRLAGGIQETQY | TRBJ2-5 | TRBV7-9 | TRBD2
ASKNSRSPYNEQF | TRBJ2-1 | TRBV2 | .
SVEGAMGEKLF | TRBJ1-4 | TRBV29-1 | .
ASSHGRLAAYEQY | TRBJ2-7 | TRBV14 | TRBD2
SARNQGAGETQY | TRBJ2-5 | TRBV20-1 | TRBD1
ASSSSGGAYEQY | TRBJ2-7 | TRBV5-1 | TRBD2
ASSHHRPFTSEQY | TRBJ2-7 | TRBV5-7 | .
ASSDLGTGAHEQY | TRBJ2-7 | TRBV6-4 | TRBD1
ASSALTSGRRETQY | TRBJ2-5 | TRBV5-6 | TRBD2
ASSSRQANTGELY | TRBJ2-7 | TRBV6-5 | .
ASSTGTAGEQY | TRBJ2-7 | TRBV7-6 | TRBD1
ASSLSGAGVQAF | TRBJ1-1 | TRBV7-2 | .
ASSHLEHPYEQY | TRBJ2-7 | TRBV9 | .
ASSGGVAGTNTGELF | TRBJ2-2 | TRBV9 | TRBD2
AISDTSGYSYEQY | TRBJ2-7 | TRBV10-3 | TRBD2
AISPEGQYEQY | TRBJ2-7 | TRBV10-3 | TRBD1
SAEGAASYEQY | TRBJ2-7 | TRBV29-1 | TRBD1
ASSSPGQGMATQY | TRBJ2-5 | TRBV9 | TRBD1